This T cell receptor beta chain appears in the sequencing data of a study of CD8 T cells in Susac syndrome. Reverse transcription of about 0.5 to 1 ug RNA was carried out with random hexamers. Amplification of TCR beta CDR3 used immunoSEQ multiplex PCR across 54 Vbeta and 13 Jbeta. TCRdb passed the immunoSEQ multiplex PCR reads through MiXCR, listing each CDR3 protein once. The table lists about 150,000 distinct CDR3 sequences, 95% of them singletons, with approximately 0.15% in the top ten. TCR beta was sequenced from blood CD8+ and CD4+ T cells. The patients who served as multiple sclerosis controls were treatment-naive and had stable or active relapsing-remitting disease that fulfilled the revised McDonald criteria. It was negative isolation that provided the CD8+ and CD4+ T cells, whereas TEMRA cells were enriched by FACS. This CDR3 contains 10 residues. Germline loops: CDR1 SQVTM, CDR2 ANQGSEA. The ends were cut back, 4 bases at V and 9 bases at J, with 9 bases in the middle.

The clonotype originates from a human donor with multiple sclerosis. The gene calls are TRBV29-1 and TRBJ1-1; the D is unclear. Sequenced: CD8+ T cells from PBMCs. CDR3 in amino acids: CSVVSSKAFF. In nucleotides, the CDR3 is TGCAGCGTTGTATCCAGCAAAGCTTTCTTT.